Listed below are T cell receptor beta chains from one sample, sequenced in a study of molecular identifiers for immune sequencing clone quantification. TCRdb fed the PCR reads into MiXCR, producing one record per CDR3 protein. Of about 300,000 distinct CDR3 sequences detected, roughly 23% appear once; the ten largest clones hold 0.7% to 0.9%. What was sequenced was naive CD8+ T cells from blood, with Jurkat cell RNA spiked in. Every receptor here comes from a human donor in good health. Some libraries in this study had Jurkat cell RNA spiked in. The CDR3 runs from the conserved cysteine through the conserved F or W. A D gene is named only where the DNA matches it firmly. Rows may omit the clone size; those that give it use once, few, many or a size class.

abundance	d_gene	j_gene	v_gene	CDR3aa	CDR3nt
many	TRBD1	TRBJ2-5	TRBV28	CASSPPLTGVEETQYF	TGTGCCAGCAGTCCACCCTTGACAGGGGTGGAAGAGACCCAGTACTTC
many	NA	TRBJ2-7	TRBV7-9	CASSLEQPSHEQYF	TGTGCCAGCAGCTTAGAACAGCCCTCCCACGAGCAGTACTTC
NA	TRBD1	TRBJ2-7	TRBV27	CASSLMGRGSSSYEQYF	TGTGCCAGCAGTTTAATGGGCAGGGGGTCAAGCTCCTACGAGCAGTACTTC
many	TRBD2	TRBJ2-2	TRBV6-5	CASSYSGGGAVTGELFF	TGTGCCAGCAGTTACTCAGGCGGGGGGGCGGTCACCGGGGAGCTGTTTTTT
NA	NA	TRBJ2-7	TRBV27	CASSLGGRSYGQYF	TGTGCCAGCAGTTTGGGGGGTCGATCCTACGGGCAGTACTTC
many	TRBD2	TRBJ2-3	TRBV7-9	CASSSRTSGRAGTDTQYF	TGTGCCAGCAGCTCCCGGACTAGCGGGAGGGCCGGCACAGATACGCAGTATTTT
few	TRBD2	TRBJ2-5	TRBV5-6	CASSLKRGGAETQYF	TGTGCCAGCAGCTTGAAGCGGGGGGGCGCAGAGACCCAGTACTTC
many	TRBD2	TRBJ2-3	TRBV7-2	CASSLAKSVAGSTDTQYF	TGTGCCAGCAGCTTAGCGAAATCAGTAGCGGGAAGCACAGATACGCAGTATTTT
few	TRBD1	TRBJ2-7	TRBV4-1	CAGSQVTGGRDERYF	TGCGCCGGCAGCCAAGTGACAGGGGGTAGGGACGAGCGGTACTTC
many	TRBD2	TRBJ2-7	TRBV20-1	CSARDYYEQYF	TGCAGTGCTCGGGACTACTACGAGCAGTACTTC
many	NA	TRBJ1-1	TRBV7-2	CASSWLGTEAFF	TGTGCCAGCAGCTGGCTGGGCACTGAAGCTTTCTTT
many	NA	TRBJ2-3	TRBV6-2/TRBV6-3	CASSRPSGDTQYF	TGTGCCAGCAGCCGCCCCTCCGGAGATACGCAGTATTTT
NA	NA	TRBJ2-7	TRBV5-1	CASDNQGGTYEQYF	TGCGCCAGCGATAATCAGGGGGGAACCTACGAGCAGTACTTC
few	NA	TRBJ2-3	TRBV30	CAWGSDPYQDTQYF	TGTGCCTGGGGATCGGACCCCTACCAAGATACGCAGTATTTT
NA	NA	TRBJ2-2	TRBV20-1	CSAPPLGGTAGELFF	TGCAGTGCTCCGCCACTAGGCGGTACCGCCGGGGAGCTGTTTTTT
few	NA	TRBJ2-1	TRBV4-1	CASSQGGGGGLQFF	TGCGCCAGCAGCCAAGGTGGTGGAGGGGGGCTGCAGTTCTTC
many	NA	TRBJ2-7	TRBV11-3	CASSPDGSEQYF	TGTGCCAGCAGTCCGGACGGAAGCGAGCAGTACTTC
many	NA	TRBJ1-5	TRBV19	CASTGEYSNQPQHF	TGTGCCAGTACAGGCGAATATAGCAATCAGCCCCAGCATTTT
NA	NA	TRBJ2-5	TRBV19	CASSIGAGIEETQYF	TGTGCCAGTAGTATAGGCGCAGGGATTGAAGAGACCCAGTACTTC
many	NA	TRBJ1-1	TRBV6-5	CASSYSIEGTEAFF	TGTGCCAGCAGTTACTCGATAGAAGGGACTGAAGCTTTCTTT
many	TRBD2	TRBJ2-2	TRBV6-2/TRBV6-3	CASIDSGRNTGELFF	TGTGCCAGCATTGACAGCGGGAGGAACACCGGGGAGCTGTTTTTT
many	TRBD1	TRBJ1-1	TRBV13	CASSSTGAAGTEAFF	TGTGCCAGCAGCTCCACAGGGGCCGCGGGCACTGAAGCTTTCTTT
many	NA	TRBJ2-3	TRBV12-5	CASGLGRLGTSTSTDTQYF	TGTGCTAGTGGTTTGGGCCGCCTGGGGACTTCGACTAGCACAGATACGCAGTATTTT
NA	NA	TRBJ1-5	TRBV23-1	CATKMGSFSWPQHF	TGCGCCACGAAAATGGGCAGCTTTTCATGGCCCCAGCATTTT
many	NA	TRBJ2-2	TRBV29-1	CSVEDRQGTGELFF	TGCAGCGTTGAAGATCGTCAGGGCACCGGGGAGCTGTTTTTT
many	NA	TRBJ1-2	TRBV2	CASSWEPYGYTF	TGTGCCAGCAGTTGGGAACCCTATGGCTACACCTTC
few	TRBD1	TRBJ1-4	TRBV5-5	CASSIDRGPEKLFF	TGTGCCAGCAGCATTGACAGGGGGCCCGAAAAACTGTTTTTT